Sequencing of this T cell receptor beta chain was carried out in a study of T cell changes during pregnancy in multiple sclerosis. This CDR3 is 15 amino acids long. The V end was cut by 2 bases, the J end by 6 bases, with 13 bases between. Looked up from germline, CDR1 is MNHEY and CDR2 is SMNVEV (reference sequence). Here immunoSEQ multiplex PCR was the method, and the copy in TCRdb shows in-frame clones only, minus some. This table holds 72,000 or so clones, about 92% found once. The receptor comes from a female donor with multiple sclerosis, enrolled in a pregnancy study. Sequenced here: peripheral blood, sampled in the second trimester of pregnancy. J is TRBJ2-2 and V is TRBV27; no definite D call. As DNA, the CDR3 is TGTGCCAGCAGTTTAAAGGTGGTGGGCGCCGGGGAGCTGTTTTTT. Translated: CASSLKVVGAGELFF.